Detailed here is one T cell receptor beta chain. Its antigen remains unknown. The data stem from a study of CD8+CD57+ T cells in acquired aplastic anemia. About the research overall: The sorted CD4+ and CD8+ cells yielded an average approximately 3.2 ug of DNA.

Per the germline V gene, CDR1 is LNHDA and CDR2 is SQIVND (reference sequence). V shed 5 bases and J shed 2 bases, with 12 bases lying between them. This CDR3 is built from 14 residues. The authors sequenced patients whose flow cytometry had shown CD8+CD57+ cell expansion. As a group, the patients uniformly had severe acquired aplastic anemia. Investigators profiled TCR beta VDJ and CDR3 from genomic DNA template. TCRdb itself ran the reads through MiXCR, one entry per CDR3 protein. The table shows some 200,000 distinct CDR3 sequences, with 50% to 70% occurring only once. Findings and limits, study-wide: Twenty-nine was the count of CD8+ CDR3 sequences that patients shared with controls.

Sequenced: sorted CD4+, CD8+, or CD8+CD57+ T cells (not recorded which) from PBMCs. This clonotype originated in a human donor with aplastic anemia. This chain uses TRBV19 with TRBJ1-2; possibly TRBD1 for D (6 bases). The CDR3 DNA reads TGTGCCAGTAGTCCGTCTCAGGGGAACTATGGCTACACCTTC. Its protein is CASSPSQGNYGYTF.